This record concerns one T cell receptor beta chain sequence. Sequenced by immunoSEQ multiplex PCR; TCRdb stores in-frame clones only, minus some. This table holds some 66,000 clones, over 65% found once. The data derive from a study of T cells in tumors after PD-1 blockade. Study-wide context: Some patients also took daily vismodegib 150 mg during anti-PD-1 treatment.

Germline V gene lookup returns CDR1 GTSNPN and CDR2 SVGIG (reference sequence). This CDR3 is built from 12 residues. Trimming removed 5 bases from V and 8 bases from J, with 15 bases in between. This material consisted of PBMCs, taken after anti-PD-1 treatment. The V gene is TRBV30, the J gene TRBJ1-2, with D perhaps TRBD1 (6 bases). This receptor was taken from a human donor with basal cell carcinoma. The DNA for the CDR3 is TGTGCCTGGGGTAGACAGGTTGGAGGCTACACCTTC. Translated, it gives CAWGRQVGGYTF. The full variable domain, rest sourced from reference TRBV30 and TRBJ1-2, is SQTIHQWPATLVQPVGSPLSLECTVEGTSNPNLYWYRQAAGRGLQLLFYSVGIGQISSEVPQNLSASRPQDRQFILSSKKLLLSDSGFYLCAWGRQVGGYTFGSGTRLTVV.